One sample yielded the 28 T cell receptor beta chains listed below, sequenced in a study of chemoradiotherapy in HPV16-positive cancers. Clones were sequenced by immunoSEQ multiplex PCR, and TCRdb holds only the in-frame ones, with some missing. The table lists about 2,200 clones, 89% of them singletons, with 6% in the top ten. Here the sequenced sample was tumor tissue, taken from a patient who underwent chemoradiotherapy. All receptors derive from a human donor with HPV-associated anogenital cancer.

CDR3 loop: CASSLLVYSGNTIYF. In DNA form, the CDR3 reads TGTGCCAGCAGCTTGCTAGTCTACTCTGGAAACACCATATATTTT. The chain employs TRBV5-8 and TRBJ1-3, with D unclear. Germline V CDR1 and CDR2: SGHTS, YDEGEE. Trimming pared 1 base from V and 0 bases from J, leaving 8 bases between. CDR3 length: 15 amino acids.

The chain carries TRBV21-1 and TRBJ1-1; the table assigns TRBD1, which was not confirmed against the DNA. TRBV21-1 is deemed a pseudogene. The CDR3 has 16 amino acids. The CDR3 DNA is TGTGCCAGCAGCGAGGACAGGGCGTGTAAGAACACTGAAGCTTTCTTT. It codes for CASSEDRACKNTEAFF.

V gene TRBV11-1 combines with J gene TRBJ2-2; D gene uncertain. Germline CDR1 reads SGHAT; CDR2 reads FQDESV (reference sequence). Trimming took 1 base from V and 7 from J, leaving 4 bases between them. CDR3 length: 12 amino acids. DNA for the CDR3: TGTGCCAGCAGCTTAGTCAACGGGGAGCTGTTTTTT. This encodes CASSLVNGELFF.

The chain employs TRBV4-2 and TRBJ1-6, with unresolved D. Trimming stripped 0 bases from V and 0 bases from J, with 9 bases between. The CDR3 consists of 17 residues. Germline lookup yields CDR1 LGHNA and CDR2 YNFKEQ. DNA of the CDR3: TGTGCCAGCAGCCAAGAGGGTGCAGCCTCCTATAATTCACCCCTCCACTTT. Translated: CASSQEGAASYNSPLHF.

CDR3 sequence reads: CASSQDPVNTEAFF. DNA for the CDR3: TGCGCCAGCAGCCAAGATCCGGTGAACACTGAAGCTTTCTTT. V and J are TRBV4-1 and TRBJ1-1; D not resolved. CDR1 is MGHRA and CDR2 is YSYEKL in the germline V gene. V gave up 0 bases and J gave up 0 bases, with 5 bases separating them. This CDR3 spans 14 amino acids.

CDR3 sequence: CASSYSPYEQYF. As DNA, the CDR3 is TGTGCCAGCAGTTACTCACCCTACGAGCAGTACTTC. V gene TRBV6-5 combines with J gene TRBJ2-7; unclear D gene. Germline V gene data show CDR1 as MNHEY and CDR2 as SVGAGI. The length of the CDR3 is 12 residues. V was clipped by 0 bases and J by 2 bases, with 2 bases between them.

This clone was picked up one time. J is TRBJ1-5 and V is TRBV7-2; weak D call: TRBD1 (6 bases). This CDR3 is 15 amino acids long. CDR1 is SGHTA, CDR2 FQGNSA, per germline. V lost 2 bases and J lost 6, with 14 bases in between. The chain's CDR3 is CASSLTYRASQPQHF. CDR3 nucleotide sequence: TGTGCCAGCAGCTTAACCTACAGGGCTAGTCAGCCCCAGCATTTT. Variable domain in full (rest from reference TRBV7-2 and TRBJ1-5): GAGVSQSPSNKVTEKGKDVELRCDPISGHTALYWYRQSLGQGLEFLIYFQGNSAPDKSGLPSDRFSAERTGGSVSTLTIQRTQQEDSAVYLCASSLTYRASQPQHFGDGTRLSIL.

This chain links TRBV19 with TRBJ1-5; D is perhaps TRBD1 (6 bases). Per the germline V gene, CDR1 is LNHDA and CDR2 is SQIVND (reference sequence). V dropped 3 bases and J dropped 7 bases, with 16 bases sitting between them. The CDR3 covers 15 residues. In DNA form, the CDR3 reads TGTGCCAGTAGTATCACGGCCGGGGGCCGGCAGCCCCAGCATTTT. Residues: CASSITAGGRQPQHF.

Here the CDR3 reads CASSWRGSGRETEAFF. The CDR3 region has the DNA TGTGCCAGCAGCTGGAGGGGGTCGGGTAGAGAAACTGAAGCTTTCTTT. This rearrangement joins TRBV13 to TRBJ1-1, with D perhaps matching TRBD1 (6 bases). V lost 4 bases and J lost 5, with 20 bases in between. Germline V gives CDR1 PRHDT, CDR2 FYEKMQ (reference sequence). The CDR3 covers 16 residues.

This clone was observed a handful of times. The genes are TRBV14 and TRBJ2-7; 9 bases agree with TRBD1. This CDR3 is built from 15 residues. V gave up 1 base and J gave up 6 bases; unmatched junction bases: 7. Germline assignment: CDR1 SGHDN and CDR2 FVKESK. The CDR3 coding sequence is TGTGCCAGCAGCCAAGGGAACAGGGGGCTTGGCGAGCAGTACTTC. As protein: CASSQGNRGLGEQYF.

In this sample, this clone turned up a few times. The chain uses TRBV5-4 and TRBJ2-7, with 8 bases that match TRBD2. V lost 3 bases to trimming and J lost 3 bases; unmatched junction nucleotides: 5. CDR1 SGHNT and CDR2 YYREEE come from the germline V gene (reference sequence). This CDR3 is built from 14 residues. The CDR3 region is CASSSSGGSYEQYF. In nucleotides, the CDR3 is TGTGCCAGCAGCTCCAGCGGGGGTAGCTACGAGCAGTACTTC.

The chain is built from TRBV2 and TRBJ2-7; TRBD1 is a possible D gene (6 bases). Trimming took 9 bases from V and 12 from J, leaving 18 bases between them. This CDR3 has 11 amino acids. Germline V gives CDR1 SNHLY, CDR2 FYNNEI. In DNA, the CDR3 is TGTGCCAGTGATACAGGGCTACGAGGGTACTTC. As protein: CASDTGLRGYF.

The genes are TRBV9 and TRBJ2-3, with 13 bases matching TRBD2. The CDR3 loop spans 15 amino acids. Germline V gene lookup returns CDR1 SGDLS and CDR2 YYNGEE. V shed 4 bases and J 4 bases; nucleotides not matched to a gene: 3. CDR3 sequence (DNA): TGTGCCAGCAGCCAACTAGCGGGGGGGCCAGATACGCAGTATTTT. Encoded protein: CASSQLAGGPDTQYF.

V is TRBV28 and J is TRBJ1-6, with 9 bases aligning to TRBD1. V was pared by 7 bases and J by 6 bases, with 7 bases of the junction left unmatched. Germline V lookup: CDR1 MDHEN, CDR2 SYDVKM. The length of the CDR3 is 15 residues. The CDR3 is CASTRTGVSNSPLHF. DNA for the CDR3: TGTGCCAGCACTCGGACAGGGGTGAGTAATTCACCCCTCCACTTT.

J is TRBJ2-7 and V is TRBV27, with 7 bases matching TRBD2. CDR1 is MNHEY and CDR2 is SMNVEV in the germline V gene (reference sequence). The CDR3 has 16 residues. The trim removed 5 bases at V and 9 bases at J, leaving 19 bases unmatched. The CDR3 sequence: CASSPSWGGLSSGQYF. In DNA form, the CDR3 reads TGTGCCAGCAGTCCCTCCTGGGGAGGGTTGAGTAGCGGGCAGTACTTC.

The chain links TRBV19 to TRBJ1-3, with D perhaps TRBD1 (6 bases). The CDR3 is made up of 15 amino acids. Germline-derived CDR1 and CDR2 are LNHDA and SQIVND (reference sequence). Trimming removed 5 bases from V and 0 bases from J, with 11 bases in between. This CDR3 is CASSFTGSSGNTIYF. The DNA of the CDR3 is TGTGCCAGTAGTTTCACAGGGAGCTCTGGAAACACCATATATTTT.

The J gene is TRBJ2-5, the V gene TRBV5-5; possible D gene TRBD2, 7 bases. V lost 0 bases, J lost 5 bases, and 14 bases lay in between. The length of the CDR3 is 15 residues. Germline V gene lookup returns CDR1 SGHKS and CDR2 YYEKEE (reference sequence). CDR3 nucleotide sequence: TGTGCCAGCAGCTTGGAAGGGGGGGTCACGGAGACCCAGTACTTC. Residues: CASSLEGGVTETQYF. The variable domain in full, with the rest retrieved from reference TRBV5-5 and TRBJ2-5, is DAGVTQSPTHLIKTRGQQVTLRCSPISGHKSVSWYQQVLGQGPQFIFQYYEKEERGRGNFPDRFSARQFPNYSSELNVNALLLGDSALYLCASSLEGGVTETQYFGPGTRLLVL.

The chain is built from TRBV28 and TRBJ2-5, with D possibly matching TRBD1 (6 bases). This CDR3 contains 13 residues. Trimming cost V 10 bases and J 3 bases, with 15 bases left between them. Per the germline V gene, CDR1 is MDHEN and CDR2 is SYDVKM. In DNA form, the CDR3 reads TGTGCCACCGTAAACAGGGATGAAGAGACCCAGTACTTC. Amino acid sequence: CATVNRDEETQYF.

The rearrangement uses TRBV7-9 and TRBJ2-5, with D perhaps TRBD2 (6 bases). CDR1 and CDR2 (germline): SEHNR, FQNEAQ (reference sequence). The CDR3 sequence is 16 residues long. Deletions cut 2 bases from V and 3 bases from J, with 16 bases between. For the CDR3, the DNA is TGTGCCAGCAGCTTACTGGCGGGACGAGAGAAAGAGACCCAGTACTTC. As protein: CASSLLAGREKETQYF.

This clone was observed a handful of times. The chain carries TRBV4-3 and TRBJ1-6; D uncertain. V lost 3 bases to trimming and J lost 7 bases, with 10 bases between them. The CDR3 runs 14 residues. CDR1 LGHNA and CDR2 YSLEER come from the germline V gene. This chain's CDR3 is CASSHRFLNSPLHF. In DNA form, the CDR3 reads TGCGCCAGCAGCCACAGGTTTTTGAATTCACCCCTCCACTTT.

V and J are TRBV7-3 and TRBJ2-5; perhaps TRBD2 as D (7 bases). The CDR3 has 13 residues. V lost 5 bases, J lost 5 bases, and 12 bases lay in between. Germline values: CDR1 SGHTA, CDR2 FQGTGA. The chain's CDR3 is CASSGGALETQYF. The CDR3 nucleotides read TGTGCCAGCAGCGGGGGGGCGCTTGAGACCCAGTACTTC.

This sequence joins TRBV11-1 and TRBJ2-5; tentatively, D is TRBD2 (6 bases). Germline V gives CDR1 SGHAT, CDR2 FQDESV (reference sequence). V was cut by 1 base and J by 6 bases, with 12 bases left in between. The CDR3 length is 14 residues. Here the CDR3 DNA reads TGTGCCAGCAGCTTAGGGAGGGAGCGGCAGACCCAGTACTTC. Residues: CASSLGRERQTQYF.

This sequence joins TRBV4-2 and TRBJ1-1; 8 bases line up with TRBD1. With 4 bases clipped from V and 6 bases from J, the junction kept 7 bases outside the gene matches. CDR3 length: 14 residues. Germline values: CDR1 LGHNA, CDR2 YNFKEQ. CDR3 DNA sequence: TGTGCCAGCAGCCGCGTCGACAGGGGCGCTGAAGCTTTCTTT. Encoded protein: CASSRVDRGAEAFF.

This chain uses TRBV9 with TRBJ1-1; D uncertain. Trimming removed 5 bases from V and 5 bases from J, with 10 bases in between. CDR3 size: 12 residues. The germline V gene encodes CDR1 SGDLS and CDR2 YYNGEE. The DNA for the CDR3 is TGTGCCAGCAGAGGTCCGGATACTGAAGCTTTCTTT. Its protein is CASRGPDTEAFF.

The chain is built from TRBV5-4 and TRBJ1-1; TRBD1 aligns across 7 bases. CDR1 SGHNT and CDR2 YYREEE come from the germline V gene (reference sequence). There are 16 residues in the CDR3. V gave up 2 bases and J gave up 7 bases; unmatched junction bases: 14. The CDR3 reads CASSFELTGMVNEAFF. As DNA, the CDR3 is TGTGCCAGCAGCTTCGAATTGACAGGGATGGTGAATGAAGCTTTCTTT.

This chain uses TRBV19 with TRBJ2-1; possibly TRBD1 for D (6 bases). The CDR3 has 16 amino acids. CDR1 and CDR2 (germline): LNHDA, SQIVND (reference sequence). V was pared by 4 bases and J by 4 bases, with 17 bases between. The CDR3 here is CASSNRVRGEYNEQFF. In nucleotides, the CDR3 is TGTGCCAGTAGTAACCGGGTCAGGGGCGAGTACAATGAGCAGTTCTTC.

This sequence joins TRBV7-2 and TRBJ1-2, with TRBD1 as a possible D gene (6 bases). Germline-derived CDR1 and CDR2 are SGHTA and FQGNSA. Trimming shortened V by 0 bases and J by 4 bases, and 12 bases separated the two germline ends. The CDR3 has 15 residues. This CDR3 reads CASSLASRGLYGYTF. The CDR3 nucleotides are TGTGCCAGCAGCTTAGCGTCCAGGGGACTCTATGGCTACACCTTC.

This clone is labeled large. V is TRBV9 and J is TRBJ1-6, with D hard to call. Germline CDR1 reads SGDLS; CDR2 reads YYNGEE. Trimming left V 3 bases short and J 7 bases short, with 14 bases between. The CDR3 loop spans 15 amino acids. The CDR3 sequence is CASSASSTGNSPLHF. CDR3 nucleotides: TGTGCCAGCAGCGCATCCTCGACGGGGAATTCACCCCTCCACTTT.